This T cell receptor beta chain was identified during a study of OX40 agonist ivuxolimab in advanced cancers. Blood got drawn at baseline, again on cycle 4 day 1, and then on cycle 7 day 1. Remarks on this clone: Its cognate antigen is unknown.

Study conclusions and caveats: The expanded peripheral T cells' antigen specificity was not determined. More expanded clones were seen, on average, in CD8+ T cells than in CD4+.

Sequenced by immunoSEQ multiplex PCR; TCRdb stores in-frame clones only, minus some. The sample has about 30,000 clones, less than 85% seen once. The source was CD4+ or CD8+ T cells sorted from blood, collected in a trial of the OX40 agonist ivuxolimab. This receptor was obtained from an adult with an advanced solid tumor such as melanoma, head and neck, liver or kidney cancer.

CDR3 in amino acids: CATSRGPEGESYPGELFF. CDR3 bases: TGTGCCACCAGCAGAGGCCCCGAAGGGGAGAGTTATCCCGGGGAGCTGTTTTTT. The chain uses TRBV15 and TRBJ2-2; either TRBD1 or TRBD2 may supply D (5 bases each). Trimming pared 1 base from V and 6 bases from J, leaving 21 bases between. The germline V gene has CDR1 LNHNV and CDR2 YYDKDF (reference sequence). The CDR3 length is 18 residues.